This TCR beta chain appears in the sequencing data of a study of cytomegalovirus exposure and HLA in healthy donors. Turning to the study itself: HLA-typed donors contributed some 85 million unique TCRs, which were held in an early data release. Regarding the study as a whole: Of the V segments, some could not be distinguished, including TRBV6-2 and TRBV6-3, and were excluded.

The PCR made use of 60 Vbeta and 13 Jbeta primers. Generated by immunoSEQ multiplex PCR, the TCRdb table keeps only in-frame clones and is missing some. The sample consists of 170,000 or so clones, roughly four fifths of them appearing once. This CDR3 is built from 16 residues. Germline-derived CDR1 and CDR2 are SGDLS and YYNGEE. V dropped 0 bases and J dropped 7; count of bases not matched to a gene: 9. Notes on this clone: The antigen is undetermined. This same CDR3 is encoded by further DNA sequences in the sample.

The source of this sequence is a male donor in good health and CMV-seronegative. The sample was PBMCs. The chain recombines TRBV9 with TRBJ2-1; TRBD2 matches 8 bases. The CDR3 loop reads CASSVASGTSDNEQFF. The CDR3 nucleotides are TGTGCCAGCAGCGTAGCTTCTGGGACTAGTGATAATGAGCAGTTCTTC.